This entry lists 5 T cell receptor beta chains sequenced from one sample in a study of cytomegalovirus exposure and HLA in healthy donors. The PCR contained 60 Vbeta and 13 Jbeta primers. This table comes from immunoSEQ multiplex PCR, and its TCRdb copy is limited to in-frame clones, with some not included. Of 150,000 to 200,000 clones listed, 75% to 85% were seen once; the top ten hold about 1.4%. The sequenced sample consisted of PBMCs. These receptor sequences come from a woman between 50 and 59 years old in good health and CMV-seronegative.

The rearrangement uses TRBV19 and TRBJ1-2; D ambiguous. Germline V gene data show CDR1 as LNHDA and CDR2 as SQIVND (reference sequence). Trimming shortened V by 7 bases and J by 5 bases, and 17 bases separated the two germline ends. The length of the CDR3 is 14 residues. The CDR3 DNA reads TGTGCCAGTACTCATCGGGGAAGTGGATATGGCTACACCTTC. It codes for CASTHRGSGYGYTF.

The J gene is TRBJ2-5, the V gene TRBV10-3, with 9 bases aligning to TRBD1. The CDR3 has 15 amino acids. Germline CDR1 and CDR2: ENHRY and SYGVKD. With V trimmed by 8 bases and J by 0 bases, 7 bases remained unmatched. CDR3 bases: TGTGCCATCGCCGGGGACAGGGCTCACCAAGAGACCCAGTACTTC. It specifies CAIAGDRAHQETQYF.

The chain couples TRBV28 to TRBJ1-3, with TRBD1 matching over 7 bases. The germline gives CDR1 MDHEN, CDR2 SYDVKM. This CDR3 comprises 15 residues. V was pared by 6 bases and J by 0 bases, with 5 bases of the junction left unmatched. CDR3 in DNA: TGTGCCAGCAGGGGACAGCGCAACTCTGGAAACACCATATATTTT. Translating it yields CASRGQRNSGNTIYF.

The CDR3 nucleotides are TGTGCCAGCAGGTCGAGGTCCCTTTACAATGAGCAGTTCTTC. Its translation is CASRSRSLYNEQFF. The V gene is TRBV5-6, the J gene TRBJ2-1; no reliable D call. V lost 5 bases, J lost 4 bases, and 13 bases lay in between. Germline-derived CDR1 and CDR2 are SGHDT and YYEEEE. The CDR3 runs to 14 residues.

The chain is built from TRBV14 and TRBJ1-1, with TRBD1 as a possible D gene (6 bases). Trimming left V 5 bases short and J 5 bases short, with 15 bases between. Germline V CDR1 and CDR2: SGHDN, FVKESK. This CDR3 contains 14 residues. The CDR3: CASSTLQGETEAFF. DNA for the CDR3: TGTGCCAGCAGCACACTACAGGGTGAAACTGAAGCTTTCTTT.